Listed here are 21 T cell receptor beta chains from one sample, sequenced in a study of response to subunit inactivated influenza vaccine. One entry per CDR3 protein results from TCRdb running MiXCR on the RT-PCR reads. The sample has hundreds of thousands of distinct CDR3 sequences; 10% to 15% are singletons. The sequences come from PBMCs from blood, collected 45 days after vaccination. The origin of the receptors is a man in his fifties who received an inactivated influenza vaccine.

This chain joins TRBV20-1 and TRBJ2-1; weak D call: TRBD2 (6 bases). The CDR3 loop spans 14 amino acids. The V gene lost 3 bases and the J gene lost 4 bases, with 13 bases spanning the gap. Germline V CDR1 and CDR2: DFQATT, SNEGSKA (reference sequence). The CDR3, as DNA: TGCAGTGCTAGTAACGGGAGAAAGTACAATGAGCAGTTCTTC. Protein sequence: CSASNGRKYNEQFF.

This clonotype was seen many times. The chain is built from TRBV20-1 and TRBJ2-7; 12 nucleotides line up with TRBD1. Germline loops: CDR1 DFQATT, CDR2 SNEGSKA (reference sequence). The CDR3 totals 15 residues. V shed 3 bases, J shed 7 bases, and the junction held 10 bases outside the gene matches. CDR3 loop: CSARGTGQGAGEQYF. DNA for the CDR3: TGCAGTGCTAGGGGAACGGGACAGGGGGCGGGGGAGCAGTACTTC.

This clonotype showed up many times. The genes are TRBV29-1 and TRBJ1-1; TRBD1 is a possible D gene (6 bases). The ends were cut back, 6 bases at V and 0 bases at J, with 11 bases in the middle. The germline V gene has CDR1 SQVTM and CDR2 ANQGSEA. CDR3 length equals 13 residues. CDR3 nucleotides: TGCAGCGTCAAGGGGGGCCTGAACACTGAAGCTTTCTTT. Protein sequence: CSVKGGLNTEAFF.

As to this clonotype: The final CDR3 position lacks the conserved phenylalanine or tryptophan, pointing to a likely read error. V and J are TRBV29-1 and TRBJ1-2, with 10 bases aligning to TRBD1. The CDR3 consists of 14 residues. Trimming cost V 7 bases and J 4 bases; bases outside gene matches: 9. Germline V gene data show CDR1 as SQVTM and CDR2 as ANQGSEA. CDR3 region: CSASRDRGSYGYTL. For the CDR3, the DNA is TGCAGCGCCAGCCGGGACAGGGGTAGCTATGGCTACACCCTC.

This sequence joins TRBV6-2 or TRBV6-3 and TRBJ2-7; the D call may be TRBD1 or TRBD2 (5 bases each). CDR1 and CDR2 from the germline V gene are MNHEY and SVGEGT. V was pared by 8 bases and J by 4 bases, with 18 bases between. This CDR3 region has 14 residues. In nucleotides, the CDR3 is TGTGCCAGCCAGAGGGACGGCGGCCTTTACGAGCAGTACTTC. It codes for CASQRDGGLYEQYF.

The chain couples TRBV5-1 to TRBJ2-7; 9 bases agree with TRBD2. CDR3 length: 16 amino acids. Germline V gene data show CDR1 as SGHRS and CDR2 as YFSETQ. Losses at the gene ends were 0 bases for V and 6 bases for J; bases not matched to a gene: 10. Here the CDR3 reads CASSLVLAGPTSEQYF. The CDR3, as DNA: TGCGCCAGCAGCTTGGTGCTAGCGGGGCCAACCAGCGAGCAGTACTTC.

This clonotype was detected only a few times. The chain has TRBV20-1 and TRBJ1-2, with 7 nucleotides matching TRBD1. From germline, CDR1 is DFQATT and CDR2 SNEGSKA (reference sequence). The CDR3 has 13 residues. V was pared by 3 bases and J by 4 bases, with 5 bases of the junction left unmatched. CDR3 amino acids: CSASLGTAYGYTF. The CDR3 DNA reads as TGCAGTGCTAGTCTCGGGACAGCCTATGGCTACACCTTC.

In its sample, this clonotype was seen a few times. This chain links TRBV5-1 with TRBJ1-1; D gene uncertain. The CDR3 extends over 14 amino acids. V was pared by 4 bases and J by 1 base, with 11 bases between. The V gene's germline CDR1 is SGHRS and CDR2 YFSETQ. The CDR3 DNA follows: TGCGCCAGCAGCCCATCCCCGGCGAACACTGAAGCTTTCTTT. Protein product: CASSPSPANTEAFF. The whole variable domain, remainder taken from reference TRBV5-1 and TRBJ1-1, is KAGVTQTPRYLIKTRGQQVTLSCSPISGHRSVSWYQQTPGQGLQFLFEYFSETQRNKGNFPGRFSGRQFSNSRSEMNVSTLELGDSALYLCASSPSPANTEAFFGQGTRLTVV.

CDR3 nucleotide sequence: TGTGCCAGCAGCTCAAGACAGGGGGCCCTAGGCTACACCTTC. Encoded protein: CASSSRQGALGYTF. The rearrangement uses TRBV3-1 and TRBJ1-2; 10 positions agree with TRBD1. The germline gives CDR1 LGHDT, CDR2 YNNKEL (reference sequence). Trimming took 5 bases from V and 8 from J; bases not matched to a gene: 8. The CDR3 has 14 amino acids.

This clonotype was counted between two and nine times. Written as DNA, the CDR3 is TGCAGTGCCGACGGAGGGCGGGAGTTTAATGAGCAGTTCTTC. Its translation is CSADGGREFNEQFF. The rearrangement joins TRBV20-1 to TRBJ2-1; 7 nucleotides match TRBD2. The V gene end was trimmed by 6 bases and the J gene end by 7 bases; junction bases not matched to a gene: 12. The CDR3 is made up of 14 amino acids. CDR1 and CDR2 (germline): DFQATT, SNEGSKA (reference sequence).

This clonotype was picked up a small number of times. V gene TRBV6-2 or TRBV6-3 combines with J gene TRBJ2-2, with 8 bases matching TRBD2. Trimming at V came to 0 bases and at J to 5 bases, leaving 5 bases not matched to a gene. CDR1 is MNHEY, CDR2 SVGEGT, per germline. The CDR3 is 16 amino acids. CDR3 coding DNA: TGTGCCAGCAGTTACTCCCGGGTAGCGGGGACCGGGGAGCTGTTTTTT. Translated, it gives CASSYSRVAGTGELFF.

The chain recombines TRBV20-1 with TRBJ1-1; D is possibly TRBD1 (6 bases). Germline V gene lookup returns CDR1 DFQATT and CDR2 SNEGSKA (reference sequence). The length of the CDR3 is 17 residues. V dropped 7 bases and J dropped 1 base, with 25 bases sitting between them. The CDR3, as DNA: TGCAGTGGAGGAATTGTAACCAGGGGCCAGAGGAACACTGAAGCTTTCTTT. This translates into CSGGIVTRGQRNTEAFF.

This clonotype came up a few times. This rearrangement joins TRBV28 to TRBJ2-1, with D perhaps assigned TRBD1 or TRBD2 (5 bases each). Germline assignment: CDR1 MDHEN and CDR2 SYDVKM. V lost 3 bases and J 9 bases, leaving 18 bases between the germline ends. This CDR3 is 15 amino acids long. The CDR3 DNA follows: TGTGCCAGCAGTTTCTCCGGGACCCCGCTTGCTGAGCAGTTCTTC. This sequence encodes CASSFSGTPLAEQFF.

This clonotype was counted a single time. This rearrangement joins TRBV5-6 to TRBJ1-1; 8 bases match TRBD1. This CDR3 has 15 amino acids. The germline V gene has CDR1 SGHDT and CDR2 YYEEEE. J gave up 1 base and V 5 bases, and 7 bases lay outside the gene matches. CDR3 DNA: TGTGCCAGCAGGGGATCAGGACAGGGGAACACTGAAGCTTTCTTT. This codes for CASRGSGQGNTEAFF.

The CDR3 DNA reads as TGTGCCAGCAGTTTAGTAAAAGGACTAGCGGGGAGCACAGATACGCAGTATTTT. Amino acid sequence: CASSLVKGLAGSTDTQYF. This chain joins TRBV12-3 or TRBV12-4 and TRBJ2-3; 12 bases align to TRBD2. V lost 1 base, J lost 0 bases, and 5 bases stayed unmatched. The CDR3 totals 18 residues.

V is TRBV7-9 and J is TRBJ2-1; TRBD2 might be the D (6 bases). The V end was cut by 0 bases, the J end by 8 bases, with 14 bases between. Germline-derived CDR1 and CDR2 are SEHNR and FQNEAQ (reference sequence). CDR3 length: 15 amino acids. The CDR3 DNA reads as TGTGCCAGCAGCTTAGCAGTAGCGGCCTGGGATGAGCAGTTCTTC. It encodes CASSLAVAAWDEQFF. Full variable domain (outside the CDR3, taken from reference TRBV7-9 and TRBJ2-1): DTGVSQNPRHKITKRGQNVTFRCDPISEHNRLYWYRQTLGQGPEFLTYFQNEAQLEKSRLLSDRFSAERPKGSFSTLEIQRTEQGDSAMYLCASSLAVAAWDEQFFGPGTRLTVL.

The CDR3 reads CASAFRGGPDTQYF. CDR3 nucleotides: TGTGCCAGCGCATTCCGAGGGGGCCCAGATACGCAGTATTTT. V gene TRBV25-1 combines with J gene TRBJ2-3; 7 nucleotides agree with TRBD1. CDR3 length equals 14 residues. Germline lookup yields CDR1 MGHDK and CDR2 SYGVNS. V gave up 8 bases and J gave up 4 bases; unmatched junction bases: 9.

The genes are TRBV29-1 and TRBJ1-2; 9 bases are shared with TRBD1. Germline V gene sequence: CDR1 SQVTM, CDR2 ANQGSEA. This CDR3 contains 14 residues. V dropped 1 base and J dropped 7; count of bases not matched to a gene: 7. The CDR3 bases are TGCAGCGTTGAAGGAGGGACAGGGAGAGGTGGCTACACCTTC. Translating gives CSVEGGTGRGGYTF.

J is TRBJ1-6 and V is TRBV7-6; D gene unclear. V was shortened by 5 bases and J by 7 bases, with 12 bases between the two germline ends. The length of the CDR3 is 14 residues. The V gene's germline CDR1 is SGHVS and CDR2 FNYEAQ. This CDR3 reads CASSPDNGNSPLHF. CDR3 nucleotide sequence: TGTGCCAGCAGCCCCGATAATGGGAATTCACCCCTCCACTTT.

This clonotype occurred many times. Its ends do not fully match the called genes, so a read error is possible. The chain uses TRBV12-3 or TRBV12-4 and TRBJ2-2, with D hard to call. The CDR3 spans 11 residues. The CDR3: CASTNIGELFF. The CDR3 DNA reads as TGTGCCAGCACTAACATCGGGGAGCTGTTTTTT.

V gene TRBV20-1 combines with J gene TRBJ2-3; tentatively, D is TRBD1 (6 bases). This CDR3 comprises 17 residues. V lost 6 bases, J lost 0 bases, and 22 bases lay in between. Germline CDR1 and CDR2: DFQATT and SNEGSKA (reference sequence). The CDR3 DNA sequence: TGCAGTGCCCCTGGTCGAGGGGGTCCAGGGAGCACAGATACGCAGTATTTT. Protein product: CSAPGRGGPGSTDTQYF.